One sample yielded the 27 T cell receptor beta chains listed below, sequenced in a study of shared clonotypes between healthy human individuals. Method: immunoSEQ multiplex PCR; TCRdb's copy keeps in-frame clones and lacks some. In the table there are 800,000 to 950,000 clones, about 96% of which are singletons. Cells designated naive CD8 were CD45RO-negative and were positively selected for CCR7, with terminally differentiated effector memory CD45RA+ cells excluded. The sequencing sample was made of naive CD8+ T cells sorted from blood. Every receptor here comes from a man aged 25 to 40 in good health.

The chain is built from TRBV2 and TRBJ2-7, with TRBD2 matching 7 bases. V gave up 8 bases and J gave up 4 bases; unmatched junction bases: 11. Per the germline V gene, CDR1 is SNHLY and CDR2 is FYNNEI. CDR3 length: 14 amino acids. The DNA for the CDR3 is TGTGCCAGCTGGGACGGGAGGCGCGCTTACGAGCAGTACTTC. Translated: CASWDGRRAYEQYF.

The chain is built from TRBV2 and TRBJ2-1; 10 positions agree with TRBD2. CDR1 is SNHLY, CDR2 FYNNEI, per germline. This CDR3 has 13 residues. The V and J ends lost 8 bases and 8 bases, in that order; junction bases with no gene match: 6. CDR3 loop: CASCLAGDDEQFF. In DNA form, the CDR3 reads TGTGCCAGCTGTCTAGCGGGAGACGATGAGCAGTTCTTC.

For this clone: The junction departs from the called germline gene at one end, perhaps through a read error. Other DNA sequences from this sample encode an identical CDR3 as well. The rearrangement joins TRBV29-1 to TRBJ2-2; D might be TRBD1 (5 bases). Germline CDR1 and CDR2: SQVTM and ANQGSEA. The CDR3 runs to 13 residues. CDR3 sequence reads: CSVEGQNTGELFF. In DNA form, the CDR3 reads TGCAGCGTCGAAGGACAGAACACCGGGGAGCTGTTTTTT.

The chain employs TRBV9 and TRBJ2-2; tentatively, D is TRBD2 (5 bases). Germline V gene data show CDR1 as SGDLS and CDR2 as YYNGEE. Trimming shortened V by 3 bases and J by 7 bases, and 10 bases separated the two germline ends. The CDR3 is 13 residues long. CDR3 nucleotide sequence: TGTGCCAGCAGCGCCGGGGTTGGCGGGGAGCTGTTTTTT. It is translated as CASSAGVGGELFF.

With respect to this clone: Relative to the germline gene, one junction end is altered; a read error may explain this. V usage is TRBV13 and J usage is TRBJ2-1, with 9 bases aligning to TRBD2. In germline, CDR1 is PRHDT, CDR2 FYEKMQ (reference sequence). CDR3 length equals 16 residues. CDR3 sequence (DNA): TGTGCCAGCAGCGATAATAGGGGAATAGCGGGAGAGGTCCGCCTCTTC. Protein: CASSDNRGIAGEVRLF.

The chain links TRBV7-8 to TRBJ2-2, with D maybe TRBD2 (5 bases). V gave up 1 base and J gave up 6 bases, with 12 bases separating them. CDR1 SGHVS and CDR2 FQNEAQ come from the germline V gene. This CDR3 is 15 amino acids long. CDR3: CASSLGGSFAGELFF. Written as DNA, the CDR3 is TGTGCCAGCAGCTTAGGAGGGAGTTTTGCCGGGGAGCTGTTTTTT. Based on the CDR3 plus reference TRBV7-8 and TRBJ2-2, the full variable domain is GAGVSQSPRYKVAKRGQDVALRCDPISGHVSLFWYQQALGQGPEFLTYFQNEAQLDKSGLPSDRFFAERPEGSVSTLKIQRTQQEDSAVYLCASSLGGSFAGELFFGEGSRLTVL.

As concerns this clone: Different DNA sequences within this sample yield the same CDR3. The chain combines TRBV27 with TRBJ2-7, with 7 bases aligning to TRBD1. The junction had 2 bases not matched to a gene; V was cut back by 0 bases and J by 3 bases. Germline assignment: CDR1 MNHEY and CDR2 SMNVEV (reference sequence). This CDR3 has 14 amino acids. The DNA for the CDR3 is TGTGCCAGCAGTTTATCAGCAGGGGGCTACGAGCAGTACTTC. It is translated as CASSLSAGGYEQYF.

The J gene is TRBJ2-5, the V gene TRBV2; TRBD2 matches 8 bases. The V segment lost 8 bases and the J segment 7 bases; nucleotides outside the gene matches: 12. Germline CDR1 and CDR2: SNHLY and FYNNEI. This CDR3 comprises 14 residues. CDR3 coding DNA: TGTGCCAGCTTGGGTAGCGGGACTGGCGGGACCCAGTACTTC. Encoded protein: CASLGSGTGGTQYF. Full variable domain (rest looked up from reference TRBV2 and TRBJ2-5): EPEVTQTPSHQVTQMGQEVILRCVPISNHLYFYWYRQILGQKVEFLVSFYNNEISEKSEIFDDQFSVERPDGSNFTLKIRSTKLEDSAMYFCASLGSGTGGTQYFGPGTRLLVL.

The rearrangement uses TRBV5-4 and TRBJ2-7; the D is unclear. The ends were cut back, 2 bases at V and 2 bases at J, with 8 bases in the middle. The V gene's germline CDR1 is SGHNT and CDR2 YYREEE (reference sequence). The CDR3 loop spans 13 amino acids. The CDR3 protein is CASSFPETYEQYF. The CDR3 DNA follows: TGTGCCAGCAGCTTTCCCGAAACCTACGAGCAGTACTTC.

This clone was detected only once. The chain recombines TRBV7-6 with TRBJ2-1; D is uncertain. V was trimmed by 6 bases and J by 4 bases, leaving 13 bases between them. From germline, CDR1 is SGHVS and CDR2 FNYEAQ. There are 14 residues in the CDR3. The CDR3 region is CASRPNLGYNEQFF. The CDR3 coding sequence is TGTGCCAGCAGGCCAAATTTGGGGTACAATGAGCAGTTCTTC. The whole variable domain, remainder taken from reference TRBV7-6 and TRBJ2-1, is GAGVSQSPRYKVTKRGQDVALRCDPISGHVSLYWYRQALGQGPEFLTYFNYEAQQDKSGLPNDRFSAERPEGSISTLTIQRTEQRDSAMYRCASRPNLGYNEQFFGPGTRLTVL.

V is TRBV5-6 and J is TRBJ1-1; no firm D call. CDR1 is SGHDT and CDR2 is YYEEEE in the germline V gene. The CDR3 is made up of 14 amino acids. V lost 0 bases and J 1 base, leaving 7 bases between the germline ends. CDR3 DNA: TGTGCCAGCAGCTTGGACAACTCGAACACTGAAGCTTTCTTT. Its translation is CASSLDNSNTEAFF.

The chain uses TRBV11-2 and TRBJ2-1; D gene unclear. V lost 5 bases and J 7 bases, leaving 12 bases between the germline ends. CDR3 length equals 13 residues. From germline, CDR1 is SGHAT and CDR2 FQNNGV. The CDR3 bases are TGTGCCAGCAGCCCCCTCCCGTGGAATGAGCAGTTCTTC. Its translation is CASSPLPWNEQFF.

The chain employs TRBV6-6 and TRBJ2-3; the match to TRBD1 covers 8 bases. Trimming took 0 bases from V and 5 from J; bases not matched to a gene: 7. The CDR3 extends over 16 amino acids. Looked up from germline, CDR1 is MNHNY and CDR2 is SVGAGI (reference sequence). DNA of the CDR3: TGTGCCAGCAGTTACTCGTTCTCCGGGACAGGAGATACGCAGTATTTT. This sequence encodes CASSYSFSGTGDTQYF.

The J gene is TRBJ2-7, the V gene TRBV11-2, with D unclear. The CDR3 is made up of 14 amino acids. V was shortened by 4 bases and J by 0 bases, with 10 bases between the two germline ends. The germline gives CDR1 SGHAT, CDR2 FQNNGV. CDR3 sequence reads: CASSSSDRSYEQYF. The CDR3 DNA reads TGTGCCAGCAGCTCCTCGGACCGCTCCTACGAGCAGTACTTC.

The chain employs TRBV10-1 and TRBJ2-2; tentative D call: TRBD2 (5 bases). Per the germline V gene, CDR1 is WNHNN and CDR2 is SYGVQD (reference sequence). Trimming shortened V by 6 bases and J by 0 bases, and 11 bases separated the two germline ends. This CDR3 region has 15 residues. This CDR3 is CASSADYSNTGELFF. CDR3 nucleotides: TGCGCCAGCAGCGCCGACTACTCGAACACCGGGGAGCTGTTTTTT.

The chain links TRBV5-4 to TRBJ1-1; 8 nucleotides match TRBD1. Losses at the gene ends were 0 bases for V and 2 bases for J; bases not matched to a gene: 3. The CDR3 is made up of 15 amino acids. From germline, CDR1 is SGHNT and CDR2 YYREEE (reference sequence). The CDR3 sequence is CASSLGDRPNTEAFF. For the CDR3, the DNA is TGTGCCAGCAGCTTGGGGGACAGGCCAAACACTGAAGCTTTCTTT.

This clone was detected once. V is TRBV11-2 and J is TRBJ1-4; a weak D match, TRBD1 (5 bases). The ends were cut back, 5 bases at V and 5 bases at J, with 15 bases in the middle. CDR3 length equals 15 residues. Germline assignment: CDR1 SGHAT and CDR2 FQNNGV. The CDR3 DNA reads as TGTGCCAGCAGCCCCGAAGGAGGGGTAAATGAAAAACTGTTTTTT. Translating it yields CASSPEGGVNEKLFF.

The CDR3 region is CASSEGRQGNNEQFF. The CDR3 coding sequence is TGTGCCAGCAGCGAAGGTAGACAGGGTAACAATGAGCAGTTCTTC. V gene TRBV7-8 combines with J gene TRBJ2-1; 7 bases align to TRBD1. The J segment lost 5 bases and the V segment lost 5 bases, leaving 9 bases of the junction unmatched. CDR3 length: 15 residues. The germline V gene has CDR1 SGHVS and CDR2 FQNEAQ.

The CDR3 DNA follows: TGTGCCAGCAGCCCGAGGGCCCCTAGCGGAGAGCTCGGCGGGGAGCTGTTTTTT. Its translation: CASSPRAPSGELGGELFF. The V call is TRBV7-6, the J call TRBJ2-2; 7 bases are a match to TRBD2. Unmatched junction bases numbered 19, after V lost 5 bases and J lost 7 bases. This CDR3 comprises 18 residues. CDR1 and CDR2 (germline): SGHVS, FNYEAQ.

The rearrangement joins TRBV27 to TRBJ2-3; D is possibly TRBD1 or TRBD2 (5 bases each). Germline V CDR1 and CDR2: MNHEY, SMNVEV (reference sequence). The CDR3 covers 12 residues. The V end was cut by 10 bases, the J end by 4 bases, with 12 bases between. The DNA for the CDR3 is TGTGCCACCGGGGCTGGGTCAGATACGCAGTATTTT. Protein product: CATGAGSDTQYF.

V gene TRBV6-1 combines with J gene TRBJ2-5, with D perhaps TRBD2 (7 bases). Germline V gene lookup returns CDR1 MNHNS and CDR2 SASEGT. Trimming pared 2 bases from V and 2 bases from J, leaving 12 bases between. CDR3 length: 15 amino acids. The CDR3: CASSEWGGGQETQYF. DNA for the CDR3: TGTGCCAGCAGTGAATGGGGAGGGGGGCAAGAGACCCAGTACTTC.

The V and J genes are TRBV7-9 and TRBJ2-7; 8 bases match TRBD1. V was clipped by 4 bases and J by 1 base; unmatched bases: 6. The germline gives CDR1 SEHNR, CDR2 FQNEAQ (reference sequence). CDR3 length: 15 residues. CDR3 loop: CASSSDREPSYEQYF. In DNA form, the CDR3 reads TGTGCCAGCAGCTCGGACAGGGAGCCATCCTACGAGCAGTACTTC.

The chain has TRBV4-3 and TRBJ1-1, with 8 bases lining up with TRBD1. The CDR3 extends over 14 amino acids. CDR1 is LGHNA, CDR2 YSLEER, per germline. V lost 3 bases to trimming and J lost 3 bases; unmatched junction nucleotides: 3. This chain's CDR3 is CASSQSRGHTEAFF. The CDR3 DNA is TGCGCCAGCAGCCAGAGCAGGGGGCACACTGAAGCTTTCTTT.

The chain links TRBV6-1 to TRBJ1-1, with D perhaps matching TRBD1 (5 bases). The CDR3 has 13 residues. Trimming shortened V by 5 bases and J by 5 bases, and 12 bases separated the two germline ends. The germline gives CDR1 MNHNS, CDR2 SASEGT. The CDR3 DNA follows: TGTGCCAGCAGTCCGGGGCTGGTTACTGAAGCTTTCTTT. Its translation is CASSPGLVTEAFF.

The count of this clone is one. J is TRBJ2-7 and V is TRBV7-9, with 9 bases fitting TRBD1. The CDR3 loop spans 17 amino acids. Germline assignment: CDR1 SEHNR and CDR2 FQNEAQ (reference sequence). Unmatched junction bases numbered 11, after V lost 0 bases and J lost 5 bases. The DNA for the CDR3 is TGTGCCAGCAGCTTAGCTTATCCCGGGACAGGGTTCCACGAGCAGTACTTC. This sequence encodes CASSLAYPGTGFHEQYF.

The chain recombines TRBV7-3 with TRBJ2-4, with a possible D match to TRBD1 (6 bases). V lost 2 bases and J lost 0, with 11 bases in between. This CDR3 is 16 amino acids long. The germline V gene has CDR1 SGHTA and CDR2 FQGTGA. CDR3 in amino acids: CASSLYQGRAKNIQYF. CDR3 DNA sequence: TGTGCCAGCAGCTTATATCAGGGGCGAGCCAAAAACATTCAGTACTTC.

The CDR3 DNA sequence: TGTGCCAGCGAGGCTGGGGCCAACGTCCTGACTTTC. Translated: CASEAGANVLTF. The chain uses TRBV9 and TRBJ2-6; no definite D call. Trimming took off 7 bases at V and 2 bases at J, with 4 bases between the two ends. Germline lookup yields CDR1 SGDLS and CDR2 YYNGEE. The CDR3 extends over 12 amino acids.